Listed below are T cell receptor beta chains from one sample, sequenced in a study of T cell responses to AZD1222 COVID-19 vaccine. Here immunoSEQ multiplex PCR was the method, and the copy in TCRdb shows in-frame clones only, minus some. Of approximately 100,000 clones in the sample, about 91% were seen once. Material: peripheral blood, obtained on day 0 of AZD1222 vaccination. Every receptor here comes from an adult in good health. The CDR3 runs from the conserved cysteine through the conserved F or W. A D gene is named only where the DNA matches it firmly. Part of the rows lack a size; the others show once, few, many or a class for expanded clones.

d_call	clone_size	v_call	j_call	cdr3_aa	cdr3_nt
.	.	TRBV29-1	TRBJ1-2	CSVEGSTGVYGYTF	TGCAGCGTTGAAGGTTCCACCGGAGTCTATGGCTACACCTTC
.	.	TRBV2	TRBJ1-1	CASSLRSPTEAFF	TGTGCCAGCAGCCTCAGGAGCCCCACTGAAGCTTTCTTT
TRBD2	.	TRBV5-5	TRBJ2-2	CASSFGASGPNTGELFF	TGTGCCAGCAGCTTTGGGGCTAGCGGGCCGAACACCGGGGAGCTGTTTTTT
.	.	TRBV29-1	TRBJ1-1	CSLRKPGGAGTEAFF	TGCAGCCTTAGGAAGCCCGGGGGCGCGGGCACTGAAGCTTTCTTT
.	once	TRBV6-6	TRBJ1-5	CASSPHLRDPGNQPQHF	TGTGCCAGCAGTCCCCACCTCCGGGACCCGGGCAATCAGCCCCAGCATTTT
.	few	TRBV7-8	TRBJ1-1	CASSLVQGNTEAFF	TGTGCCAGCAGCTTAGTCCAGGGGAACACTGAAGCTTTCTTT
TRBD2	.	TRBV4-3	TRBJ2-5	CASSQDNRPGGATQYF	TGCGCCAGCAGCCAAGATAATCGTCCGGGGGGAGCGACCCAGTACTTC
TRBD2	.	TRBV19	TRBJ2-3	CASSIAPRGLGVFTDTQYF	TGTGCCAGTAGTATAGCTCCCCGGGGACTAGGGGTTTTCACAGATACGCAGTATTTT
.	.	TRBV6-2/TRBV6-3	TRBJ1-5	CASSYQVGGNQPQHF	TGTGCCAGCAGTTACCAGGTCGGGGGCAATCAGCCCCAGCATTTT
.	.	TRBV10-1	TRBJ2-1	CASSEGSDNEQFF	TGCGCCAGCAGTGAAGGGTCTGATAATGAGCAGTTCTTC
TRBD1	.	TRBV7-8	TRBJ2-5	CASSRDRQETQYF	TGTGCCAGCAGCCGGGACAGACAAGAGACCCAGTACTTC
.	.	TRBV12-3/TRBV12-4	TRBJ1-5	CASSPRGQPQHF	TGTGCCAGCAGTCCCCGGGGGCAGCCCCAGCATTTT
.	.	TRBV6-6	TRBJ1-2	CASSPGQTYGYTF	TGTGCCAGCAGTCCCGGACAGACCTATGGCTACACCTTC
TRBD1	once	TRBV30	TRBJ1-1	CAWSALGQGNTEAFF	TGTGCCTGGAGTGCCCTTGGACAGGGAAATACTGAAGCTTTCTTT
.	medium-sized	TRBV13	TRBJ2-2	CASSLMENTGELFF	TGTGCCAGCAGCTTAATGGAGAACACCGGGGAGCTGTTTTTT
.	.	TRBV23-1	TRBJ1-5	CAPAQRGSSNQPQHF	TGCGCCCCCGCCCAGCGGGGCTCCTCCAATCAGCCCCAGCATTTT
.	few	TRBV19	TRBJ1-2	CASTPASLYYGYTF	TGTGCCAGTACCCCGGCGTCTCTTTACTATGGCTACACCTTC
.	.	TRBV19	TRBJ2-3	CASSLDVSTQYF	TGTGCCAGTAGTTTGGACGTATCTACGCAGTATTTT
.	.	TRBV11-2	TRBJ1-6	CASSFGVQGGSPLHF	TGTGCCAGCAGCTTCGGCGTACAGGGTGGTTCACCCCTCCACTTT
.	.	TRBV29-1	TRBJ1-5	CSVEVAGDQPQHF	TGCAGCGTTGAAGTGGCAGGGGATCAGCCCCAGCATTTT
.	.	TRBV18	TRBJ1-1	CASSPNRGDTEAFF	TGTGCCAGCTCACCGAATCGGGGGGACACTGAAGCTTTCTTT
.	.	TRBV7-9	TRBJ2-2	CASSLGLGVSAGELFF	TGTGCCAGCAGCTTAGGCCTAGGTGTATCAGCCGGGGAGCTGTTTTTT
TRBD2	.	TRBV30	TRBJ2-7	CAWSVGLAGEREQYF	TGTGCCTGGAGTGTAGGGCTAGCGGGAGAGCGGGAGCAGTACTTC
TRBD1	.	TRBV9	TRBJ1-5	CASSGDRGNQPQHF	TGTGCCAGCAGCGGCGACAGGGGGAATCAGCCCCAGCATTTT
TRBD2	once	TRBV7-8	TRBJ2-1	CASSATHGTSGGHYNEQFF	TGTGCCAGCAGCGCAACCCACGGGACTAGCGGGGGACATTACAATGAGCAGTTCTTC
TRBD2	.	TRBV7-2	TRBJ2-7	CASNQGLATGEQYF	TGTGCCAGCAACCAGGGACTAGCTACAGGGGAGCAGTACTTC
.	.	TRBV11-2	TRBJ1-3	CASSLEGDTIYF	TGTGCCAGCAGCTTAGAAGGGGACACCATATATTTT
TRBD2	.	TRBV5-1	TRBJ2-3	CASSSGTQGDTQYF	TGCGCCAGCAGTAGCGGGACCCAGGGAGATACGCAGTATTTT
.	.	TRBV2	TRBJ2-7	CASSGQFSLYEQYF	TGTGCCAGCAGTGGACAGTTTTCCCTCTACGAGCAGTACTTC
TRBD2	.	TRBV4-2	TRBJ2-1	CASSQDPRRGRGDNEQFF	TGTGCCAGCAGCCAAGACCCCCGAAGAGGGAGGGGAGACAATGAGCAGTTCTTC
.	.	TRBV5-6	TRBJ1-3	CASSLDRLSGNTIYF	TGTGCCAGCAGCTTGGACCGTTTGTCTGGAAACACCATATATTTT
.	once	TRBV6-2/TRBV6-3	TRBJ1-2	CASSYYSGSQGWGYTF	TGTGCCAGCAGTTACTACTCGGGGTCCCAGGGCTGGGGCTACACCTTC
.	.	TRBV5-8	TRBJ1-1	CASSLAGNTEAFF	TGTGCCAGCAGCTTGGCGGGGAACACTGAAGCTTTCTTT
TRBD1	few	TRBV6-5	TRBJ1-1	CASSYSGQLNTEAFF	TGTGCCAGCAGTTACTCGGGACAGTTGAACACTGAAGCTTTCTTT
.	.	TRBV19	TRBJ2-3	CASRHLGLEDTQYF	TGTGCCAGTAGGCACCTTGGCTTGGAAGATACGCAGTATTTT
TRBD2	.	TRBV28	TRBJ2-7	CASRPGAAGGREQYF	TGTGCCAGCAGGCCGGGGGCAGCGGGAGGGAGGGAGCAGTACTTC
.	.	TRBV28	TRBJ1-2	CASSLWVTYGYTF	TGTGCCAGCAGTTTATGGGTGACCTATGGCTACACCTTC
.	.	TRBV5-1	TRBJ2-7	CASSPGGTASYEQYF	TGCGCCAGCAGCCCCGGGGGGACAGCCTCCTACGAGCAGTACTTC
TRBD1	.	TRBV18	TRBJ1-3	CASSRDRVAGNTIYF	TGTGCCAGCTCACGAGACAGGGTTGCAGGAAACACCATATATTTT
.	.	TRBV6-6	TRBJ2-5	CASSPPSPGRIQETQYF	TGTGCCAGCAGTCCCCCGTCCCCAGGGAGGATTCAAGAGACCCAGTACTTC
.	.	TRBV18	TRBJ2-3	CASSLAGEGLTDTQYF	TGTGCCAGCTCACTTGCAGGGGAAGGGCTCACAGATACGCAGTATTTT
.	.	TRBV4-2	TRBJ1-1	CASSQASLGTEAFF	TGTGCCAGCAGCCAAGCCTCCCTGGGGACTGAAGCTTTCTTT
.	.	TRBV30	TRBJ2-2	CAWSTYARGELFF	TGTGCCTGGAGCACATATGCAAGGGGGGAGCTGTTTTTT
TRBD1	.	TRBV28	TRBJ2-1	CASNGGDRGYNEQFF	TGTGCCAGCAACGGAGGGGACAGGGGTTACAATGAGCAGTTCTTC
TRBD1	.	TRBV7-9	TRBJ1-2	CASSFQQGSYGYTF	TGTGCCAGCAGCTTTCAACAGGGGTCTTATGGCTACACCTTC
.	.	TRBV3-1/TRBV3-2	TRBJ2-3	CASSQDAVTDTQYF	TGTGCCAGCAGCCAAGATGCCGTGACAGATACGCAGTATTTT
.	.	TRBV4-1	TRBJ1-3	CASSHQRPGAGNTIYF	TGCGCCAGCAGCCACCAACGCCCGGGGGCTGGAAACACCATATATTTT
.	.	TRBV13	TRBJ1-5	CASSFYNQPQHF	TGTGCCAGCAGCTTTTACAATCAGCCCCAGCATTTT
TRBD1	once	TRBV30	TRBJ2-1	CAWATGSYNEQFF	TGTGCCTGGGCGACAGGGTCCTACAATGAGCAGTTCTTC
.	.	TRBV11-3	TRBJ2-1	CASSLEDNEQFF	TGTGCCAGCAGCCTGGAGGACAATGAGCAGTTCTTC
TRBD1	.	TRBV28	TRBJ2-5	CASCLGGQGAGETQYF	TGTGCCAGCTGTTTGGGGGGACAGGGGGCGGGAGAGACCCAGTACTTC
TRBD2	.	TRBV11-3	TRBJ2-3	CASSSSSGGGTDTQYF	TGTGCCAGCAGCTCGTCCAGCGGGGGGGGAACAGATACGCAGTATTTT
TRBD1	.	TRBV4-3	TRBJ1-3	CASSQSRGSGNTIYF	TGCGCCAGCAGCCAGAGCAGGGGGTCAGGAAACACCATATATTTT